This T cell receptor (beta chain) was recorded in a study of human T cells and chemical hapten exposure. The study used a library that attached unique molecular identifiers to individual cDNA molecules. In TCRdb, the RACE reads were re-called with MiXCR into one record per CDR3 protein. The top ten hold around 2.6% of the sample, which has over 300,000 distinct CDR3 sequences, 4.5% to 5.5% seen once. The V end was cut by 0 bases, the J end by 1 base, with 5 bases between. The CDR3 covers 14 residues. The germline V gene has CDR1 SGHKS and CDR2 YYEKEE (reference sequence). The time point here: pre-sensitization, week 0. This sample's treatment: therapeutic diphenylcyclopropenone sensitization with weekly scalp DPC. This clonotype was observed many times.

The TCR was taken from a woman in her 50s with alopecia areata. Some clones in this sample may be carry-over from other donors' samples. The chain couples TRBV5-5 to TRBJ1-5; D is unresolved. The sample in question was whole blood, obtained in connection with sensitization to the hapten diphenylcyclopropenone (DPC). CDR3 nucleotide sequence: TGTGCCAGCAGCTTGGATACGAGCAATCAGCCCCAGCATTTT. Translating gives CASSLDTSNQPQHF.